The 15 T cell receptor beta chains in this list originate from one sample, sequenced in a study of T cells after yellow fever vaccination. One entry per CDR3 protein results from TCRdb running MiXCR on the 5' RACE reads. The sample includes around 300,000 distinct CDR3 sequences, roughly 4.3% seen only once; the top ten take just under 25%. Specimen: PBMCs, collected 5 days after the yellow fever booster vaccination. These receptors all come from a man aged 18 to 35 who received the YFV17D yellow fever vaccine.

In this sample, this clonotype turned up a few times. The chain uses TRBV7-9 and TRBJ1-2; no firm D call. The ends were cut back, 4 bases at V and 4 bases at J, with 13 bases in the middle. The CDR3 extends over 14 amino acids. Germline CDR1 is SEHNR and CDR2 is FQNEAQ (reference sequence). The CDR3 nucleotides are TGTGCCAGCAGCTGGCAGGACCGTGGCTATGGCTACACCTTC. Translated, it gives CASSWQDRGYGYTF.

This rearrangement joins TRBV20-1 to TRBJ2-5; D uncertain. Looked up from germline, CDR1 is DFQATT and CDR2 is SNEGSKA (reference sequence). With 3 bases removed from V and 6 bases from J, the gap between germline ends came to 11 bases. This CDR3 spans 12 amino acids. CDR3 in DNA: TGCAGTGCTAGTACCAGGCGGCAGACCCAGTACTTC. It encodes CSASTRRQTQYF.

This rearrangement joins TRBV7-2 to TRBJ1-5, with D hard to call. Trimming shortened V by 5 bases and J by 9 bases, and 11 bases separated the two germline ends. Germline CDR1 and CDR2: SGHTA and FQGNSA. CDR3 length: 12 residues. The chain's CDR3 is CASSAGRWPQHF. The CDR3 DNA follows: TGTGCCAGCAGCGCCGGAAGGTGGCCCCAGCATTTT. Full variable domain (missing parts from reference TRBV7-2 and TRBJ1-5): GAGVSQSPSNKVTEKGKDVELRCDPISGHTALYWYRQSLGQGLEFLIYFQGNSAPDKSGLPSDRFSAERTGGSVSTLTIQRTQQEDSAVYLCASSAGRWPQHFGDGTRLSIL.

This clonotype came up a few times. The V call is TRBV11-3, the J call TRBJ1-1; no reliable D call. The ends were cut back, 6 bases at V and 0 bases at J, with 8 bases in the middle. Germline-derived CDR1 and CDR2 are SGHNT and YENEEA. CDR3 size: 13 residues. The CDR3: CASSRDMNTEAFF. CDR3 bases: TGTGCCAGCAGTCGCGACATGAACACTGAAGCTTTCTTT.

There are many counts of this clonotype. This chain joins TRBV12-3 or TRBV12-4 and TRBJ1-1; D remains unclear. The CDR3 runs 13 residues. Deletions cut 8 bases from V and 1 base from J, with 11 bases between. The CDR3 reads CASSLPENTEAFF. The CDR3 nucleotides are TGTGCCAGCTCACTTCCAGAGAACACTGAAGCTTTCTTT.

This clonotype has just a few counts. The chain uses TRBV24-1 and TRBJ1-2, with D uncertain. Germline V gene lookup returns CDR1 KGHDR and CDR2 SFDVKD. Trimming shortened V by 4 bases and J by 2 bases, and 7 bases separated the two germline ends. The CDR3 runs 13 residues. CDR3 loop: CATSEGRNYGYTF. The CDR3 DNA sequence: TGTGCCACCAGTGAGGGCAGGAACTATGGCTACACCTTC.

This clonotype was detected only a few times. This sequence joins TRBV20-1 and TRBJ1-1, with D possibly being TRBD1 (6 bases). CDR1 is DFQATT and CDR2 is SNEGSKA in the germline V gene (reference sequence). Trimming stripped 1 base from V and 5 bases from J, with 17 bases between. The CDR3 is 15 residues long. The CDR3 nucleotides read TGCAGTGCTAGAGCACACAGGGTCGGGGTTACTGAAGCTTTCTTT. Translating it yields CSARAHRVGVTEAFF.

This clonotype was seen repeatedly, ten times or more. J is TRBJ1-5 and V is TRBV6-5; no clear D. The CDR3 sequence is 13 residues long. V lost 2 bases, J lost 6 bases, and 8 bases lay in between. Germline assignment: CDR1 MNHEY and CDR2 SVGAGI. The CDR3 nucleotides are TGTGCCAGCAGTTACACCAAGGGTCAGCCCCAGCATTTT. Translated, it gives CASSYTKGQPQHF.

The chain recombines TRBV5-4 with TRBJ2-7, with 7 bases aligning to TRBD2. The trim removed 1 base at V and 3 bases at J, leaving 7 bases unmatched. The CDR3 loop spans 15 amino acids. Germline assignment: CDR1 SGHNT and CDR2 YYREEE (reference sequence). The CDR3 sequence: CASSLSPGGSYEQYV. For the CDR3, the DNA is TGTGCCAGCAGCTTGTCGCCGGGGGGAAGCTACGAGCAGTACGTC.

V is TRBV5-1 and J is TRBJ1-6, with 8 bases aligning to TRBD1. Germline lookup yields CDR1 SGHRS and CDR2 YFSETQ. The CDR3 is 15 residues long. V was pared by 4 bases and J by 9 bases, with 9 bases of the junction left unmatched. The CDR3 DNA follows: TGCGCCAGCAGCCTGAATGGACAGGGTAGTTCACCCCTCCACTTT. Translation gives CASSLNGQGSSPLHF.

V gene TRBV3-1 combines with J gene TRBJ1-1, with D perhaps matching TRBD1 (5 bases). Germline CDR1 and CDR2: LGHDT and YNNKEL (reference sequence). The CDR3 runs 13 residues. With 4 bases removed from V and 4 bases from J, the gap between germline ends came to 10 bases. The CDR3 spells CASSPDGGTEAFF. CDR3 nucleotides: TGTGCCAGCAGCCCAGATGGGGGCACTGAAGCTTTCTTT.

The chain employs TRBV15 and TRBJ2-2, with 11 bases lining up with TRBD2. V dropped 0 bases and J dropped 8; count of bases not matched to a gene: 5. The CDR3 length is 16 residues. The germline gives CDR1 LNHNV, CDR2 YYDKDF (reference sequence). CDR3 sequence reads: CATSRDLAGGVGELFF. The CDR3 DNA reads TGTGCCACCAGCAGAGACCTAGCGGGGGGTGTGGGGGAGCTGTTTTTT. Full variable domain (remainder filled in from reference TRBV15 and TRBJ2-2): DAMVIQNPRYQVTQFGKPVTLSCSQTLNHNVMYWYQQKSSQAPKLLFHYYDKDFNNEADTPDNFQSRRPNTSFCFLDIRSPGLGDTAMYLCATSRDLAGGVGELFFGEGSRLTVL.

The V gene is TRBV18, the J gene TRBJ1-1, with 8 bases that match TRBD1. CDR3 length: 15 residues. Germline V lookup: CDR1 KGHSH, CDR2 LQKENI. J gave up 2 bases and V 4 bases, and 6 bases lay outside the gene matches. The CDR3 nucleotides read TGTGCCAGCTCACAGGGACAGGTGGTTAACACTGAAGCTTTCTTT. Translating it yields CASSQGQVVNTEAFF.

This clonotype was detected only a few times. The gene calls are TRBV10-3 and TRBJ2-5, with D possibly being TRBD1 (5 bases). Germline assignment: CDR1 ENHRY and CDR2 SYGVKD. The CDR3 length is 13 residues. V was pared by 3 bases and J by 3 bases, with 8 bases between. CDR3 amino acids: CAISEPGKETQYF. CDR3 nucleotides: TGTGCCATCAGTGAACCAGGGAAAGAGACCCAGTACTTC.

This clonotype was recorded at least ten times. J is TRBJ2-1 and V is TRBV9; D is perhaps TRBD2 (6 bases). This CDR3 is 15 amino acids long. Trimming shortened V by 3 bases and J by 4 bases, and 14 bases separated the two germline ends. Germline CDR1 is SGDLS and CDR2 is YYNGEE. This CDR3 reads CASSDGAGSYNEQFF. Here the CDR3 DNA reads TGTGCCAGCAGCGATGGGGCGGGGTCGTACAATGAGCAGTTCTTC.